The 10 T cell receptor beta chains given below trace back to one sample, sequenced in a study of metastatic and nonmetastatic thyroid tumors. Treatment of any kind had been given to no patient before thyroid surgery. From the PCR reads, TCRdb re-called clones with MiXCR. The table has about 17,000 clones, 25% to 30% seen once. Material: tumor tissue. These receptors were obtained from a female donor with papillary thyroid cancer or a benign thyroid nodule (not recorded which). Some clones in this sample may be carry-over from other donors' samples.

The rearrangement links TRBV10-2 to TRBJ2-5; 9 bases map to TRBD2. V shed 7 bases, J shed 5 bases, and the junction held 8 bases outside the gene matches. Germline CDR1 WSHSY, CDR2 SAAADI. There are 14 residues in the CDR3. CDR3 bases: TGCGCCAGCATGAGCGTAGCGGGGGCGGAGACCCAGTACTTC. As protein: CASMSVAGAETQYF.

This clone was counted between two and nine times. This chain links TRBV15 with TRBJ2-7; D unclear. This CDR3 has 14 amino acids. CDR1 and CDR2 from the germline V gene are LNHNV and YYDKDF (reference sequence). V was clipped by 0 bases and J by 4 bases, with 10 bases between them. This CDR3 is CATSRESGFYEQYF. Written as DNA, the CDR3 is TGTGCCACCAGCAGAGAGTCCGGGTTTTACGAGCAGTACTTC.

The chain has TRBV19 and TRBJ2-4; 11 bases agree with TRBD2. Germline loops: CDR1 LNHDA, CDR2 SQIVND (reference sequence). The CDR3 runs to 16 residues. Trimming took 5 bases from V and 1 from J; bases not matched to a gene: 4. The CDR3 sequence is CASSPWTSGAKNIQYF. DNA for the CDR3: TGTGCCAGTAGTCCCTGGACTAGCGGGGCCAAAAACATTCAGTACTTC.

The chain is built from TRBV20-1 and TRBJ2-7, with D unresolved. The germline CDR1 and CDR2 sequences are DFQATT and SNEGSKA (reference sequence). Deletions cut 0 bases from V and 0 bases from J, with 9 bases between. The CDR3 contains 14 residues. The CDR3 reads CSARESTISYEQYF. In DNA form, the CDR3 reads TGCAGTGCTAGAGAATCTACTATCTCCTACGAGCAGTACTTC.

This clone was detected a few times. The CDR3 carries no conserved terminal phenylalanine or tryptophan, so it likely arises from a read error. The chain joins TRBV29-1 to TRBJ1-1; TRBD1 aligns across 7 bases. There are 13 residues in the CDR3. In germline, CDR1 is SQVTM, CDR2 ANQGSEA. V lost 7 bases and J lost 1; bases outside the gene matches: 6. CDR3 sequence reads: CSAGHRGNTEAFL. CDR3 coding DNA: TGCAGCGCCGGGCACAGGGGGAACACTGAAGCTTTCCTT.

This clone appeared many times. The same CDR3 arises from other DNA sequences in this sample as well. The J gene is TRBJ2-5, the V gene TRBV27; TRBD2 matches at 12 bases. Germline V gene data show CDR1 as MNHEY and CDR2 as SMNVEV (reference sequence). After removal of 4 bases from V and 5 bases from J, the junction contained 2 bases not matched to a gene. The CDR3 loop spans 14 amino acids. The DNA for the CDR3 is TGTGCCAGCAGTTCACTAGCGGGAGGTGAGACCCAGTACTTC. Translation: CASSSLAGGETQYF.

In its sample, this clone was seen many times. The CDR3: CASNYNSIAGAWDEQFF. Here the CDR3 DNA reads TGTGCCAGCAACTACAATTCTATAGCGGGCGCCTGGGATGAGCAGTTCTTC. This chain links TRBV11-1 with TRBJ2-1, with 7 nucleotides matching TRBD2. The ends lost 7 bases at V and 8 bases at J; junction bases unmatched: 20. CDR3 size: 17 residues. Germline V gives CDR1 SGHAT, CDR2 FQDESV (reference sequence).

By proportion, this clone is medium-sized. The J gene is TRBJ2-7, the V gene TRBV29-1, with 9 bases fitting TRBD1. Germline V CDR1 and CDR2: SQVTM, ANQGSEA. The CDR3 has 12 amino acids. The ends lost 8 bases at V and 5 bases at J; junction bases unmatched: 7. The CDR3 region is CSFDRGADEQYF. The CDR3 nucleotides read TGCAGCTTCGACAGGGGGGCGGACGAGCAGTACTTC.

By share, this clone counts as medium-sized (0.01 to 0.1%). V usage is TRBV6-2 or TRBV6-3 and J usage is TRBJ2-5; 7 bases are shared with TRBD1. The ends lost 0 bases at V and 5 bases at J; junction bases unmatched: 3. This CDR3 comprises 14 residues. Germline lookup yields CDR1 MNHEY and CDR2 SVGEGT. The CDR3 nucleotides read TGTGCCAGCAGTTACTCTACAGGGGTGGAGACCCAGTACTTC. It translates to CASSYSTGVETQYF.

This clone was observed at least ten times. This rearrangement joins TRBV20-1 to TRBJ1-1; tentative D call: TRBD1 (5 bases). Germline V lookup: CDR1 DFQATT, CDR2 SNEGSKA (reference sequence). The CDR3 runs to 14 residues. Trimming took 5 bases from V and 1 from J, leaving 14 bases between them. The DNA of the CDR3 is TGCAGTGCTCGGCCCAGGGTGGGGAACACTGAAGCTTTCTTT. This translates into CSARPRVGNTEAFF.